One sample yielded the 30 T cell receptor beta chains listed below, sequenced in a study of cytomegalovirus exposure and HLA in healthy donors (dated by TCRdb to the late 2010s). The library was generated by the immunoSEQ multiplex PCR assay. For the multiplex PCR, a mixture combining 60 forward primers for TCR Vbeta segments and 13 reverse primers for TCR Jbeta segments was used. As stored in TCRdb, this immuneACCESS dataset retains in-frame rearrangements with V and J assigned. A fraction of the clones does not appear; measured against another copy, unresolved V genes explain less than half of the discrepancy, and the remainder lacks a known reason. For this sample there are some 130,000 clones; approximately 80% appear just once. Approximately 4.2% of the sample is held by the ten biggest clonotypes. Sample: PBMCs. The receptors shown here come from a male donor in good health and CMV-seropositive.

The chain carries TRBV11-3 and TRBJ2-3; 10 nucleotides agree with TRBD2. Germline assignment: CDR1 SGHNT and CDR2 YENEEA. V trimming: 1 base; J trimming: 2 bases; junction bases outside the gene matches: 6. The CDR3 totals 17 residues. CDR3 nucleotides: TGTGCCAGCAGCTTAGTTCATAGCGGGAGGTCCACAGATACGCAGTATTTT. Encoded protein: CASSLVHSGRSTDTQYF.

The chain recombines TRBV5-1 with TRBJ1-1; 8 bases map to TRBD1. The CDR3 has 14 amino acids. Looked up from germline, CDR1 is SGHRS and CDR2 is YFSETQ. J gave up 4 bases and V 4 bases, and 6 bases lay outside the gene matches. Here the CDR3 reads CASSVQGAGTEAFF. For the CDR3, the DNA is TGCGCCAGCAGCGTGCAGGGGGCAGGCACTGAAGCTTTCTTT.

The chain combines TRBV7-2 with TRBJ2-7; 11 bases agree with TRBD1. This CDR3 has 16 residues. Unmatched junction bases numbered 4, after V lost 1 base and J lost 2 bases. Germline-derived CDR1 and CDR2 are SGHTA and FQGNSA. The DNA for the CDR3 is TGTGCCAGCAGCTTAGTCCCGGGACAGGGGGCCTACGAGCAGTACTTC. Its translation: CASSLVPGQGAYEQYF.

The rearrangement joins TRBV18 to TRBJ1-1; the D gene is possibly TRBD1 (5 bases). The V end lost 3 bases, the J end lost 3 bases, and 20 bases lay between the germline ends. Looked up from germline, CDR1 is KGHSH and CDR2 is LQKENI. The CDR3 sequence is 17 residues long. The CDR3 is CASSPIFTDKGDTEAFF. CDR3 nucleotide sequence: TGTGCCAGCTCACCTATATTTACGGACAAGGGCGACACTGAAGCTTTCTTT.

This clone appeared a few times. The genes are TRBV7-9 and TRBJ2-1, with D perhaps TRBD2 (6 bases). The CDR3 totals 16 residues. Trimming shortened V by 5 bases and J by 5 bases, and 19 bases separated the two germline ends. Germline V gene lookup returns CDR1 SEHNR and CDR2 FQNEAQ (reference sequence). CDR3 nucleotide sequence: TGTGCCAGCAGCCACCAGCTCCGGGGGTATAACAATGAGCAGTTCTTC. As protein: CASSHQLRGYNNEQFF.

The chain uses TRBV6-5 and TRBJ2-1; weak D call: TRBD2 (6 bases). The germline V and J ends were trimmed by 7 bases and 6 bases, with 19 bases remaining between them. The CDR3 spans 15 residues. Germline V gives CDR1 MNHEY, CDR2 SVGAGI. The CDR3, as DNA: TGTGCCAGCAAGACCGGGACTGTGAGAGGCAATGAGCAGTTCTTC. Amino acid sequence: CASKTGTVRGNEQFF.

This clone was observed a handful of times. V is TRBV7-9 and J is TRBJ2-3; D gene uncertain. The CDR3 contains 15 residues. Germline assignment: CDR1 SEHNR and CDR2 FQNEAQ (reference sequence). V lost 1 base and J lost 2, with 10 bases in between. DNA of the CDR3: TGTGCCAGCAGCTTAGTCCAGGAATTCACAGATACGCAGTATTTT. Its translation is CASSLVQEFTDTQYF. The entire variable domain, with the rest obtained from reference TRBV7-9 and TRBJ2-3, is as follows: DTGVSQNPRHKITKRGQNVTFRCDPISEHNRLYWYRQTLGQGPEFLTYFQNEAQLEKSRLLSDRFSAERPKGSFSTLEIQRTEQGDSAMYLCASSLVQEFTDTQYFGPGTRLTVL.

This clone was seen once. This chain links TRBV7-3 with TRBJ2-3; TRBD2 might be the D (6 bases). V was shortened by 4 bases and J by 8 bases, with 16 bases between the two germline ends. The germline V gene has CDR1 SGHTA and CDR2 FQGTGA. The CDR3 is made up of 14 amino acids. The CDR3 DNA reads as TGTGCCAGCAGCTCACTAGCTTCGGATGGTACGCAGTATTTT. Amino acid sequence: CASSSLASDGTQYF.

The chain recombines TRBV6-5 with TRBJ1-1; no clear D. The CDR3 has 13 amino acids. V gave up 8 bases and J gave up 0 bases, with 10 bases separating them. Per germline, CDR1 MNHEY and CDR2 SVGAGI. Here the CDR3 reads CASAVLLNTEAFF. The DNA of the CDR3 is TGTGCCAGCGCGGTCCTCTTGAACACTGAAGCTTTCTTT.

This rearrangement joins TRBV5-1 to TRBJ2-2; a possible D gene is TRBD1 (6 bases). This CDR3 region has 15 residues. CDR1 is SGHRS and CDR2 is YFSETQ in the germline V gene. V was shortened by 4 bases and J by 5 bases, with 15 bases between the two germline ends. CDR3 loop: CASSGTGKETGELFF. The CDR3 DNA follows: TGCGCCAGCAGCGGCACAGGGAAGGAGACCGGGGAGCTGTTTTTT.

The V gene is TRBV28, the J gene TRBJ1-4, with D possibly being TRBD1 (6 bases). CDR1 and CDR2 from the germline V gene are MDHEN and SYDVKM. This CDR3 has 16 amino acids. Trimming cost V 4 bases and J 8 bases, with 20 bases left between them. CDR3 loop: CASSSNTQGRREKLFF. The CDR3 DNA reads as TGTGCCAGCAGTTCAAATACGCAGGGGAGAAGGGAAAAACTGTTTTTT.

This clone was seen more than once but under ten times. The chain links TRBV6-5 to TRBJ1-1; no reliable D call. Trimming cost V 5 bases and J 4 bases, with 8 bases left between them. Germline CDR1 reads MNHEY; CDR2 reads SVGAGI. The CDR3 spans 12 residues. CDR3 residues: CASSESVTEAFF. The CDR3 DNA is TGTGCCAGCAGTGAATCGGTCACTGAAGCTTTCTTT.

This chain connects TRBV27 to TRBJ2-2, with D unresolved. The V end was cut by 5 bases, the J end by 5 bases, with 6 bases between. Per the germline V gene, CDR1 is MNHEY and CDR2 is SMNVEV (reference sequence). The CDR3 loop spans 12 amino acids. CDR3 in amino acids: CASSLLTGELFF. The CDR3 coding sequence is TGTGCCAGCAGTCTTCTTACCGGGGAGCTGTTTTTT.

The chain has TRBV9 and TRBJ2-1, with 7 bases fitting TRBD1. CDR1 and CDR2 from the germline V gene are SGDLS and YYNGEE. Trimming removed 2 bases from V and 1 base from J; junction bases left unmatched: 6. The CDR3 has 16 residues. CDR3 region: CASSVYGQASYNEQFF. The CDR3, as DNA: TGTGCCAGCAGCGTCTACGGACAGGCATCCTACAATGAGCAGTTCTTC.

The gene calls are TRBV19 and TRBJ2-5, with D maybe TRBD2 (5 bases). The ends were cut back, 8 bases at V and 5 bases at J, with 12 bases in the middle. The germline gives CDR1 LNHDA, CDR2 SQIVND (reference sequence). CDR3 length equals 12 residues. DNA of the CDR3: TGTGCCAGTGCGGGTGGGGAGGAGACCCAGTACTTC. Its translation: CASAGGEETQYF.

This chain uses TRBV10-3 with TRBJ2-1; 8 bases map to TRBD1. CDR3 length: 15 residues. With V trimmed by 0 bases and J by 7 bases, 5 bases remained unmatched. Germline-derived CDR1 and CDR2 are ENHRY and SYGVKD. The CDR3 DNA is TGTGCCATCAGTGAGTCGGGGACAGGTGAGAATGAGCAGTTCTTC. Translated: CAISESGTGENEQFF.

The V and J genes are TRBV28 and TRBJ2-5; 7 bases line up with TRBD1. TRBJ2-7 explains the end of the DNA better; the J call may be wrong. In germline, CDR1 is MDHEN, CDR2 SYDVKM. There are 14 residues in the CDR3. The CDR3 protein is CASSFAGGSYEQYF. CDR3 DNA: TGTGCCAGCAGTTTCGCAGGGGGCTCCTACGAGCAGTACTTC.

The rearrangement links TRBV15 to TRBJ1-1, with D possibly matching TRBD1 (6 bases). The CDR3 runs 16 residues. CDR1 and CDR2 (germline): LNHNV, YYDKDF (reference sequence). Trimming stripped 3 bases from V and 3 bases from J, with 17 bases between. CDR3 DNA sequence: TGTGCCACCAGCAGCCTTCAGGGGAGGGCGGACACTGAAGCTTTCTTT. It encodes CATSSLQGRADTEAFF.

The J gene is TRBJ2-5, the V gene TRBV9; possibly TRBD2 for D (6 bases). Deletions cut 2 bases from V and 5 bases from J, with 7 bases between. This CDR3 region has 12 residues. Per the germline V gene, CDR1 is SGDLS and CDR2 is YYNGEE. The chain's CDR3 is CASSVSGETQYF. The CDR3 DNA sequence: TGTGCCAGCAGCGTCAGCGGGGAGACCCAGTACTTC. Variable domain in full (rest from reference TRBV9 and TRBJ2-5): DSGVTQTPKHLITATGQRVTLRCSPRSGDLSVYWYQQSLDQGLQFLIQYYNGEERAKGNILERFSAQQFPDLHSELNLSSLELGDSALYFCASSVSGETQYFGPGTRLLVL.

The CDR3 coding sequence is TGTGCCAGCAGTCCAGGGGATGCTGGCTACACCTTC. Its translation is CASSPGDAGYTF. The chain couples TRBV6-6 to TRBJ1-2, with D possibly being TRBD1 (6 bases). The germline CDR1 and CDR2 sequences are MNHNY and SVGAGI (reference sequence). Trimming stripped 5 bases from V and 7 bases from J, with 11 bases between. This CDR3 spans 12 amino acids.

This clone was detected a few times. Other nucleotide sequences from this sample produce the same CDR3. The V and J genes are TRBV9 and TRBJ1-1; D uncertain. The CDR3 spans 13 residues. Per the germline V gene, CDR1 is SGDLS and CDR2 is YYNGEE. V was pared by 0 bases and J by 0 bases, with 3 bases between. CDR3 sequence reads: CASSVAVNTEAFF. CDR3 sequence (DNA): TGTGCCAGCAGCGTAGCGGTGAACACTGAAGCTTTCTTT.

There are a few counts of this clone. The chain is built from TRBV9 and TRBJ2-1; D gene ambiguous. Germline CDR1 reads SGDLS; CDR2 reads YYNGEE. V was shortened by 1 base and J by 5 bases, with 4 bases between the two germline ends. The CDR3 consists of 12 residues. CDR3 DNA sequence: TGTGCCAGCAGCGTATCCGACAATGAGCAGTTCTTC. This sequence encodes CASSVSDNEQFF. Variable domain in full (rest from reference TRBV9 and TRBJ2-1): DSGVTQTPKHLITATGQRVTLRCSPRSGDLSVYWYQQSLDQGLQFLIQYYNGEERAKGNILERFSAQQFPDLHSELNLSSLELGDSALYFCASSVSDNEQFFGPGTRLTVL.

Concerning this clone itself: The identical CDR3 is also encoded by other nucleotide sequences in the sample. This chain links TRBV9 with TRBJ1-3; D is perhaps TRBD1 (5 bases). The germline gives CDR1 SGDLS, CDR2 YYNGEE. V dropped 4 bases and J dropped 3 bases, with 17 bases sitting between them. This CDR3 has 16 amino acids. In nucleotides, the CDR3 is TGTGCCAGCAGCCCGCCAGGGCGAGGTGTTGGAAACACCATATATTTT. Translation: CASSPPGRGVGNTIYF.

The chain joins TRBV5-1 to TRBJ2-1; 8 bases align to TRBD1. CDR1 is SGHRS and CDR2 is YFSETQ in the germline V gene. V gave up 4 bases and J gave up 3 bases; unmatched junction bases: 21. This CDR3 region has 20 residues. CDR3 loop: CASSLKPGTGKVGIYNEQFF. CDR3 nucleotide sequence: TGCGCCAGCAGCCTTAAACCCGGGACAGGAAAGGTTGGAATCTACAATGAGCAGTTCTTC. Full variable domain (missing parts from reference TRBV5-1 and TRBJ2-1): KAGVTQTPRYLIKTRGQQVTLSCSPISGHRSVSWYQQTPGQGLQFLFEYFSETQRNKGNFPGRFSGRQFSNSRSEMNVSTLELGDSALYLCASSLKPGTGKVGIYNEQFFGPGTRLTVL.

This clone was recorded once. V and J are TRBV10-3 and TRBJ2-2, with TRBD2 matching 11 bases. The CDR3 spans 14 residues. From germline, CDR1 is ENHRY and CDR2 SYGVKD. Germline trimming cut 7 bases from V and 4 bases from J; bases unmatched to any gene: 2. For the CDR3, the DNA is TGTGCCATCACCGGGACTAGCGGCACCGGGGAGCTGTTTTTT. Translating gives CAITGTSGTGELFF.

V gene TRBV19 combines with J gene TRBJ1-1; the D is unclear. Between the trimmed V and J ends, which lost 4 bases and 4 bases, there was a span of 13 bases. This CDR3 contains 14 residues. CDR1 and CDR2 from the germline V gene are LNHDA and SQIVND (reference sequence). CDR3 protein: CASSNLGTSTEAFF. CDR3 sequence (DNA): TGTGCCAGTAGTAACCTGGGCACCAGCACTGAAGCTTTCTTT.

This chain links TRBV28 with TRBJ1-2; perhaps TRBD1 as D (6 bases). Trimming cost V 5 bases and J 4 bases, with 11 bases left between them. Germline values: CDR1 MDHEN, CDR2 SYDVKM. The CDR3 has 13 amino acids. This CDR3 is CASSPGHTYGYTF. The DNA for the CDR3 is TGTGCCAGCAGTCCGGGACACACCTATGGCTACACCTTC.

This chain connects TRBV5-1 to TRBJ1-1; the D is unclear. With 5 bases removed from V and 2 bases from J, the gap between germline ends came to 13 bases. The germline gives CDR1 SGHRS, CDR2 YFSETQ. CDR3 length equals 14 residues. The CDR3 reads CASRRPGRNTEAFF. The CDR3 nucleotides are TGCGCCAGCAGACGCCCCGGTCGAAACACTGAAGCTTTCTTT.

The rearrangement uses TRBV6-1 and TRBJ2-7; D unclear. V dropped 1 base and J dropped 4 bases, with 8 bases sitting between them. Germline loops: CDR1 MNHNS, CDR2 SASEGT. The CDR3 has 13 residues. CDR3 nucleotide sequence: TGTGCCAGCAGTGAAGGGCCGCAATACGAGCAGTACTTC. Its translation is CASSEGPQYEQYF.

This chain links TRBV7-8 with TRBJ1-1; TRBD1 matches at 9 bases. Germline lookup yields CDR1 SGHVS and CDR2 FQNEAQ. The CDR3 spans 15 residues. With 5 bases clipped from V and 5 bases from J, the junction kept 9 bases outside the gene matches. In DNA, the CDR3 is TGTGCCAGCAGCCAGCCACTCGGACAGGGGACTGAAGCTTTCTTT. It specifies CASSQPLGQGTEAFF.